These 7 T cell receptor beta chains originate from one sample sequenced in a study of T cells in localized non-small cell lung cancer. The assay was immunoSEQ multiplex PCR, and TCRdb's table has in-frame clones only and misses some. The sample yields some 11,000 clones, about 68% seen once. The sample consisted of peripheral blood, taken before any cancer treatment. The receptor source for this set is a male donor at least 60 years old with stage I lung adenocarcinoma.

This rearrangement joins TRBV6-5 to TRBJ2-2; a weak D match, TRBD2 (6 bases). The germline V gene has CDR1 MNHEY and CDR2 SVGAGI. The CDR3 extends over 14 amino acids. Trimming pared 4 bases from V and 7 bases from J, leaving 13 bases between. The CDR3 nucleotides read TGTGCCAGCAGTTCCCGGACTAATCGCGGGGAGCTGTTTTTT. This gives the protein CASSSRTNRGELFF.

V is TRBV2 and J is TRBJ2-3; 11 nucleotides agree with TRBD2. Germline CDR1 is SNHLY and CDR2 is FYNNEI. This CDR3 contains 13 residues. The trim removed 9 bases at V and 7 bases at J, leaving 6 bases unmatched. CDR3 coding DNA: TGTGCCAGAAGACTAGCGGGGCCTAATACGCAGTATTTT. Protein sequence: CARRLAGPNTQYF.

The rearrangement joins TRBV19 to TRBJ2-7, with TRBD1 matching over 12 bases. V dropped 5 bases and J dropped 3; count of bases not matched to a gene: 5. Germline CDR1 reads LNHDA; CDR2 reads SQIVND (reference sequence). The CDR3 length is 15 residues. As DNA, the CDR3 is TGTGCCAGTAGTGCCGGGACAGGGGGCATCTACGAGCAGTACTTC. Translated, it gives CASSAGTGGIYEQYF. Using reference TRBV19 and TRBJ2-7 for the parts outside the CDR3, the full variable domain is DGGITQSPKYLFRKEGQNVTLSCEQNLNHDAMYWYRQDPGQGLRLIYYSQIVNDFQKGDIAEGYSVSREKKESFPLTVTSAQKNPTAFYLCASSAGTGGIYEQYFGPGTRLTVT.

This clone came up once. This rearrangement joins TRBV5-4 to TRBJ2-3, with TRBD2 identical over 10 bases. Germline V gives CDR1 SGHNT, CDR2 YYREEE (reference sequence). The CDR3 sequence is 15 residues long. V dropped 7 bases and J dropped 5; count of bases not matched to a gene: 10. Here the CDR3 reads CASLYKRGGVDTQYF. The CDR3 region has the DNA TGTGCCAGCCTGTATAAGCGGGGGGGCGTAGATACGCAGTATTTT.

A few counts support this clone. The gene calls are TRBV5-1 and TRBJ1-1, with 8 bases identical to TRBD1. The CDR3 is 14 amino acids. Per the germline V gene, CDR1 is SGHRS and CDR2 is YFSETQ. Germline trimming cut 3 bases from V and 6 bases from J; bases unmatched to any gene: 7. This CDR3 is CASSSDRAYAEAFF. As DNA, the CDR3 is TGCGCCAGCAGCTCGGACAGGGCTTACGCTGAAGCTTTCTTT. Full variable domain (rest looked up from reference TRBV5-1 and TRBJ1-1): KAGVTQTPRYLIKTRGQQVTLSCSPISGHRSVSWYQQTPGQGLQFLFEYFSETQRNKGNFPGRFSGRQFSNSRSEMNVSTLELGDSALYLCASSSDRAYAEAFFGQGTRLTVV.

This clone was counted between two and nine times. This sequence joins TRBV27 and TRBJ2-2; D call uncertain. CDR3 length: 13 amino acids. V dropped 4 bases and J dropped 5 bases, with 8 bases sitting between them. Germline V gene lookup returns CDR1 MNHEY and CDR2 SMNVEV (reference sequence). Here the CDR3 reads CASSSGYTGELFF. The CDR3 nucleotides are TGTGCCAGCAGTTCTGGGTATACCGGGGAGCTGTTTTTT.

The chain is built from TRBV6-5 and TRBJ1-1; a weak D match, TRBD1 (6 bases). The germline V gene has CDR1 MNHEY and CDR2 SVGAGI. The V and J ends lost 6 bases and 4 bases respectively, with 15 bases between them. This CDR3 region has 14 residues. Here the CDR3 DNA reads TGTGCCAGCAGCGCGGACAGAGGGGGCACTGAAGCTTTCTTT. This translates into CASSADRGGTEAFF.